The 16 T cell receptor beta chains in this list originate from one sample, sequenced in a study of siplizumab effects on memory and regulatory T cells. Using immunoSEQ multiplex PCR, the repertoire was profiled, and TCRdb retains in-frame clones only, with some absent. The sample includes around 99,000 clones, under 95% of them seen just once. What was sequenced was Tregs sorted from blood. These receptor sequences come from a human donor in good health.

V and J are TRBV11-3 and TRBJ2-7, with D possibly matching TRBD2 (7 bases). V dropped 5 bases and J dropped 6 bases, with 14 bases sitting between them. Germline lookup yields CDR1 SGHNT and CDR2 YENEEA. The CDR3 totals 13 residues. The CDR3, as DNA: TGTGCCAGCAGCCCCAGGGGAGGGGGCGAGCAGTACTTC. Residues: CASSPRGGGEQYF.

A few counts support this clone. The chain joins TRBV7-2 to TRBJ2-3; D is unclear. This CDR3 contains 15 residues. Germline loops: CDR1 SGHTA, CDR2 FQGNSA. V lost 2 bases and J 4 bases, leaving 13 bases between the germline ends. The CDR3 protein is CASSLIGLVPDTQYF. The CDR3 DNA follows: TGTGCCAGCAGCTTAATCGGTCTAGTCCCAGATACGCAGTATTTT.

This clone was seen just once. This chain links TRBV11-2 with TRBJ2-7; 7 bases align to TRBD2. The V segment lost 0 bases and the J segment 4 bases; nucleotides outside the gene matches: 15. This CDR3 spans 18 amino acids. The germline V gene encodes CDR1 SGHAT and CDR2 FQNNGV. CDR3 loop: CASSLDRGGGTIRYEQYF. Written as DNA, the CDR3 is TGTGCCAGCAGCTTAGACCGTGGGGGGGGGACCATCCGGTACGAGCAGTACTTC.

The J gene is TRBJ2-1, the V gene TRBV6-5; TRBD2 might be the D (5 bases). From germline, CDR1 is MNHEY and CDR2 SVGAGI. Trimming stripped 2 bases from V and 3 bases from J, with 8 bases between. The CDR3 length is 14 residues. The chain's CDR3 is CASSYRGNYNEQFF. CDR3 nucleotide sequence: TGTGCCAGCAGTTACCGAGGGAACTACAATGAGCAGTTCTTC.

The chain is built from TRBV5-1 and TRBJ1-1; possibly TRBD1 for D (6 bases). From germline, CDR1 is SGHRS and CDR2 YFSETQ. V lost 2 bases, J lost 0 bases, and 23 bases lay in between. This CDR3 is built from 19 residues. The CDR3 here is CASSFTPLTGRRMNTEAFF. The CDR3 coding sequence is TGCGCCAGCAGCTTTACCCCCTTGACAGGCAGACGCATGAACACTGAAGCTTTCTTT. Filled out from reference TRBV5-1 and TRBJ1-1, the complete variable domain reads KAGVTQTPRYLIKTRGQQVTLSCSPISGHRSVSWYQQTPGQGLQFLFEYFSETQRNKGNFPGRFSGRQFSNSRSEMNVSTLELGDSALYLCASSFTPLTGRRMNTEAFFGQGTRLTVV.

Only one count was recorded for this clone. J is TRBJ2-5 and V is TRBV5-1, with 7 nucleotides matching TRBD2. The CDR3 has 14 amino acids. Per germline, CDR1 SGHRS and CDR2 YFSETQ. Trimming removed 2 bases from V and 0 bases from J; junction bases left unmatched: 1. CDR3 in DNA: TGCGCCAGCAGCTTCAGCGGGAACCAAGAGACCCAGTACTTC. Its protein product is CASSFSGNQETQYF.

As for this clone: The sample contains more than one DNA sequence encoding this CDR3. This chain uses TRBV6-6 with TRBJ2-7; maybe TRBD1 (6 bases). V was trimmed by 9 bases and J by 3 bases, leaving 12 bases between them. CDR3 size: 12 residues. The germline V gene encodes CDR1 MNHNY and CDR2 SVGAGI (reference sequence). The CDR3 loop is CASSLTGYEQYF. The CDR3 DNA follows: TGTGCCAGTTCCTTGACAGGCTACGAGCAGTACTTC.

CDR3 DNA sequence: TGTGCCAGCAGCTTGGGAGGGGTTGGGCTGTTTTTT. Residues: CASSLGGVGLFF. The chain has TRBV5-5 and TRBJ2-2; either TRBD1 or TRBD2 may supply D (5 bases each). Germline V CDR1 and CDR2: SGHKS, YYEKEE (reference sequence). Deletions cut 0 bases from V and 13 bases from J, with 10 bases between. The length of the CDR3 is 12 residues.

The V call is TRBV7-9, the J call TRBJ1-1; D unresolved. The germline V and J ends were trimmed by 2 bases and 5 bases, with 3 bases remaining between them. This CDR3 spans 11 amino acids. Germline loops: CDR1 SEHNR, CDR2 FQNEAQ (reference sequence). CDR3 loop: CASSLRTEAFF. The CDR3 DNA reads TGTGCCAGCAGCTTAAGGACTGAAGCTTTCTTT.

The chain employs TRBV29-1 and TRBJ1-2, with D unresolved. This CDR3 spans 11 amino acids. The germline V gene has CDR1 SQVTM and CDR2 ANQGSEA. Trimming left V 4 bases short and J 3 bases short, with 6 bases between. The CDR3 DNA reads TGCAGCGTTGGACATCACTATGGCTACACCTTC. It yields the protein CSVGHHYGYTF.

CDR3 in DNA: TGTGCCAGTACTATTGAGGGGGCAAAGTCTGGAAACACCATATATTTT. Translation gives CASTIEGAKSGNTIYF. This chain links TRBV19 with TRBJ1-3; 7 bases agree with TRBD1. The CDR3 loop spans 16 amino acids. J gave up 1 base and V 7 bases, and 10 bases lay outside the gene matches. CDR1 is LNHDA, CDR2 SQIVND, per germline (reference sequence). The full variable domain, rest sourced from reference TRBV19 and TRBJ1-3, is DGGITQSPKYLFRKEGQNVTLSCEQNLNHDAMYWYRQDPGQGLRLIYYSQIVNDFQKGDIAEGYSVSREKKESFPLTVTSAQKNPTAFYLCASTIEGAKSGNTIYFGEGSWLTVV.

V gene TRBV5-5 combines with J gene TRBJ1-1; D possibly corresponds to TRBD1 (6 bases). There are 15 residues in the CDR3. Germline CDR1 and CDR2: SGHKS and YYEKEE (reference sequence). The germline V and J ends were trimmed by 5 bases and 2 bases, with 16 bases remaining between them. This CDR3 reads CASSFGQLLNTEAFF. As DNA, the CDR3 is TGTGCCAGCAGTTTCGGACAGCTTTTAAACACTGAAGCTTTCTTT.

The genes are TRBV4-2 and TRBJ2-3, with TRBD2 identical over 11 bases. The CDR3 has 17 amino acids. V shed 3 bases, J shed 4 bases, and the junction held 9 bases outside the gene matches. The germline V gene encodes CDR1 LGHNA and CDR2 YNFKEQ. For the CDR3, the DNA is TGTGCCAGCAGCCATTGGGATCTAGCGGGGGGACCAGATACGCAGTATTTT. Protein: CASSHWDLAGGPDTQYF.

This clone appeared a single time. Written as DNA, the CDR3 is TGTGCCAGCAGTTACGCCTCGGCGAACACCGGGGAGCTGTTTTTT. It codes for CASSYASANTGELFF. The genes are TRBV6-5 and TRBJ2-2; D is unresolved. The germline CDR1 and CDR2 sequences are MNHEY and SVGAGI. Trimming shortened V by 2 bases and J by 0 bases, and 7 bases separated the two germline ends. CDR3 length equals 15 residues.

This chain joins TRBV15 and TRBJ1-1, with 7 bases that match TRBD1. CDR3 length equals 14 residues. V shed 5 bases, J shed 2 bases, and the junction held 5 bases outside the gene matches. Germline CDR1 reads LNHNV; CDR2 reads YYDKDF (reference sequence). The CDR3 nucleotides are TGTGCCACCAGCCTGGGGACAGCAAACACTGAAGCTTTCTTT. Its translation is CATSLGTANTEAFF.

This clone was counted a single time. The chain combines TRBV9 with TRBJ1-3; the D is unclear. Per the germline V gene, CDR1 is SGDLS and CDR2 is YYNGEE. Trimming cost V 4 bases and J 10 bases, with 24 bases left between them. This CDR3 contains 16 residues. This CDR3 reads CASSYHQTSPTKTIYF. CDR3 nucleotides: TGTGCCAGCAGCTACCACCAAACGTCCCCGACGAAGACCATATATTTT.